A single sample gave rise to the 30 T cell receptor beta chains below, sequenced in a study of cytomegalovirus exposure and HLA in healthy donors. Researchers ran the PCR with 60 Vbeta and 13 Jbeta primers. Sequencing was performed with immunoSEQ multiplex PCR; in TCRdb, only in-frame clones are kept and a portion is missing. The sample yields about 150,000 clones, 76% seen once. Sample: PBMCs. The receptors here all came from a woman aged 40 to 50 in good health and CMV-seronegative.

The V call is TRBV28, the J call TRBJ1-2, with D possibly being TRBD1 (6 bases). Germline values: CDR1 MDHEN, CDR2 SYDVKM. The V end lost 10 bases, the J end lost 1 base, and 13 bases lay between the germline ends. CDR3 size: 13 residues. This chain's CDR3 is CATRDKLNYGYTF. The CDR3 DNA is TGTGCCACCCGGGACAAGCTTAACTATGGCTACACCTTC.

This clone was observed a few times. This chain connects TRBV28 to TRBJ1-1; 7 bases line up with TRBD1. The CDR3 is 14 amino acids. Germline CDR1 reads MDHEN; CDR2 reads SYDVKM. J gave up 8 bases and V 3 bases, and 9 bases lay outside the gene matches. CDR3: CASSLVGIGGEAFF. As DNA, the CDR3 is TGTGCCAGCAGTTTGGTCGGTATAGGGGGCGAAGCTTTCTTT.

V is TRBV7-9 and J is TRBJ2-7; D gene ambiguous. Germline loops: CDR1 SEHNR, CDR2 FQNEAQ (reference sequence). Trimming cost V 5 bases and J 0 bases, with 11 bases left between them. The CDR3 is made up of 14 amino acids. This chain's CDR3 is CASSLELSSYEQYF. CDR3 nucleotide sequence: TGTGCCAGCAGCCTCGAGTTGAGCTCCTACGAGCAGTACTTC.

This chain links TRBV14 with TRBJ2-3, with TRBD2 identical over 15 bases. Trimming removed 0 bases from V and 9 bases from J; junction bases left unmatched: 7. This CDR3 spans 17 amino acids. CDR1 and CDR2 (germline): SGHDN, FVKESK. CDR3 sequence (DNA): TGTGCCAGCAGCCAAGATCGGGGACTAGCGGGAGGTGGAACGCAGTATTTT. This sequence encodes CASSQDRGLAGGGTQYF.

CDR3 in amino acids: CASITGPEGYTF. DNA of the CDR3: TGTGCCAGCATCACAGGGCCAGAGGGCTACACCTTC. V gene TRBV2 combines with J gene TRBJ1-2; a possible D gene is TRBD1 (6 bases). This CDR3 comprises 12 residues. The ends were cut back, 7 bases at V and 8 bases at J, with 14 bases in the middle. Per germline, CDR1 SNHLY and CDR2 FYNNEI.

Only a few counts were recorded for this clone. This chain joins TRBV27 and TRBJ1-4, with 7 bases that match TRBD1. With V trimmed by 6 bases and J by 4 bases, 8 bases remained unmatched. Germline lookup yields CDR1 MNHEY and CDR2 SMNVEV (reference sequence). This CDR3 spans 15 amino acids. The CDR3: CASSPYRGGNEKLFF. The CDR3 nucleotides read TGTGCCAGCAGCCCTTACAGGGGTGGTAATGAAAAACTGTTTTTT. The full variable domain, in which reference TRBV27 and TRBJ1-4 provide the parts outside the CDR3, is EAQVTQNPRYLITVTGKKLTVTCSQNMNHEYMSWYRQDPGLGLRQIYYSMNVEVTDKGDVPEGYKVSRKEKRNFPLILESPSPNQTSLYFCASSPYRGGNEKLFFGSGTQLSVL.

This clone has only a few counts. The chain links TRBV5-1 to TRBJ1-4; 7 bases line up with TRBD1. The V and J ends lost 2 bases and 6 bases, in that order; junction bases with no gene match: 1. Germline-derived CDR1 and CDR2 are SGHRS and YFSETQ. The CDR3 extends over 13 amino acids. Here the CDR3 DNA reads TGCGCCAGCAGCTTCGGGACAGATGAAAAACTGTTTTTT. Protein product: CASSFGTDEKLFF.

The CDR3 sequence: CASSLVQGVFLSRGYTF. The CDR3 coding sequence is TGTGCCAGCAGCTTGGTCCAGGGGGTCTTTCTTTCGCGTGGCTACACCTTC. The genes are TRBV5-4 and TRBJ1-2; 7 bases align to TRBD1. J gave up 7 bases and V 0 bases, and 15 bases lay outside the gene matches. The CDR3 runs 17 residues. Per the germline V gene, CDR1 is SGHNT and CDR2 is YYREEE (reference sequence).

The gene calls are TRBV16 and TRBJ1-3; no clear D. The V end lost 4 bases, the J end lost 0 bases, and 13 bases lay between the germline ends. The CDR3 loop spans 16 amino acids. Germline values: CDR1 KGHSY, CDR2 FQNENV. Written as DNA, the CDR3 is TGTGCCAGCAGCCGTACGACACTGCTCTCTGGAAACACCATATATTTT. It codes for CASSRTTLLSGNTIYF.

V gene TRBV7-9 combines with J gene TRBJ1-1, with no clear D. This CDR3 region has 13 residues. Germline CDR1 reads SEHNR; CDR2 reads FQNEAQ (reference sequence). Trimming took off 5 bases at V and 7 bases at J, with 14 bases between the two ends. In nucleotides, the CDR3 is TGTGCCAGCAGCGGCCCCACGCGGGATGAAGCTTTCTTT. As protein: CASSGPTRDEAFF. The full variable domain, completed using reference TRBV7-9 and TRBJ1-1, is DTGVSQNPRHKITKRGQNVTFRCDPISEHNRLYWYRQTLGQGPEFLTYFQNEAQLEKSRLLSDRFSAERPKGSFSTLEIQRTEQGDSAMYLCASSGPTRDEAFFGQGTRLTVV.

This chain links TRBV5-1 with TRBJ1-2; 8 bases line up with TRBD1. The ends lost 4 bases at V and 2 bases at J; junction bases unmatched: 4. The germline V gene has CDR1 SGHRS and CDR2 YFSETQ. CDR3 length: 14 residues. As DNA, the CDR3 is TGCGCCAGCAGCATATGGGACAGGAACTATGGCTACACCTTC. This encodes CASSIWDRNYGYTF.

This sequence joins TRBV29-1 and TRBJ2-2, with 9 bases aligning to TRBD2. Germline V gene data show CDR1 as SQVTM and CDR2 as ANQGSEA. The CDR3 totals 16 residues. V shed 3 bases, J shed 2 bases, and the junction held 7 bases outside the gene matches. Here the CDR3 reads CSVEASGVHNTGELFF. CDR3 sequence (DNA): TGCAGCGTTGAGGCTAGCGGGGTCCATAACACCGGGGAGCTGTTTTTT.

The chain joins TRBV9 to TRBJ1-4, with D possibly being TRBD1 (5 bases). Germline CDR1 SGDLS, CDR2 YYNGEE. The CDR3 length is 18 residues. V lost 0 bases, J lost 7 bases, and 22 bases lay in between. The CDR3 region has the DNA TGTGCCAGCAGCGTAGATTGGCAGGGTGAAGGCGATGGTGAAAAACTGTTTTTT. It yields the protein CASSVDWQGEGDGEKLFF.

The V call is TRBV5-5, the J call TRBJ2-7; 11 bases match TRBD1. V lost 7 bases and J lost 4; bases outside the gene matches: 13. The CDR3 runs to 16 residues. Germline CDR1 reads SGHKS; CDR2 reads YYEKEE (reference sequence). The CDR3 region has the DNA TGTGCCAGCCGTATCGCCGGGACAGGGGGTTTGTACGAGCAGTACTTC. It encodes CASRIAGTGGLYEQYF.

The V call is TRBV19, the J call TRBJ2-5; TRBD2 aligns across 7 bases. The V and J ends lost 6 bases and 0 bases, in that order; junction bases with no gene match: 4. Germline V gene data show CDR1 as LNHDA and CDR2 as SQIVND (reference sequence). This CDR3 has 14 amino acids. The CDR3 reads CASRRGSNQETQYF. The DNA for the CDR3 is TGTGCCAGTAGACGCGGGAGTAACCAAGAGACCCAGTACTTC.

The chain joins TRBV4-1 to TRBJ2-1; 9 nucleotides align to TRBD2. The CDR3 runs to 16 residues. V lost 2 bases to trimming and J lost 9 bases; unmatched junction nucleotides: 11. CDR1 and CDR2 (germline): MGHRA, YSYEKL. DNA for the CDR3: TGCGCCAGCAGCCAAACCCTACCGGGACTAGCCCCTGAGCAGTTCTTC. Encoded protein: CASSQTLPGLAPEQFF.

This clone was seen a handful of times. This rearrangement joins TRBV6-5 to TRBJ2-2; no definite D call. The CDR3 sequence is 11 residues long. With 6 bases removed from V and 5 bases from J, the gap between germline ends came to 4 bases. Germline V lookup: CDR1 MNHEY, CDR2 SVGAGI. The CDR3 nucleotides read TGTGCCAGCAGCACAACCGGGGAGCTGTTTTTT. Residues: CASSTTGELFF.

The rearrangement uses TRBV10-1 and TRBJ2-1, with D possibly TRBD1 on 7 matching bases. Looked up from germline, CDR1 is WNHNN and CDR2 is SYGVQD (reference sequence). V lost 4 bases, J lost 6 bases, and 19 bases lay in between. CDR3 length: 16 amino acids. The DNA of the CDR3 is TGCGCCAGCAGTGGTCCGGGGCAGGGGGGAGGCAATGAGCAGTTCTTC. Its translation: CASSGPGQGGGNEQFF.

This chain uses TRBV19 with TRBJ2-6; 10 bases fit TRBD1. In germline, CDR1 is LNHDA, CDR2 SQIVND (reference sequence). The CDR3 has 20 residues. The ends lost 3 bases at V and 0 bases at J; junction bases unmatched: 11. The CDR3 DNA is TGTGCCAGTAGTATGACAGGGGGCGGCGGGCTGTTCTCTGGGGCCAACGTCCTGACTTTC. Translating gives CASSMTGGGGLFSGANVLTF.

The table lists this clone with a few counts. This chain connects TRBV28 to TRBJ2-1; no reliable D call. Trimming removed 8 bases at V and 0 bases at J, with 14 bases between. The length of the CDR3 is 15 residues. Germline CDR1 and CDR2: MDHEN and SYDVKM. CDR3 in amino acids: CASSLDGYSYNEQFF. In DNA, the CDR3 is TGTGCCAGCTCGCTAGACGGATACTCCTACAATGAGCAGTTCTTC. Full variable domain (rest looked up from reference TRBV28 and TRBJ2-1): DVKVTQSSRYLVKRTGEKVFLECVQDMDHENMFWYRQDPGLGLRLIYFSYDVKMKEKGDIPEGYSVSREKKERFSLILESASTNQTSMYLCASSLDGYSYNEQFFGPGTRLTVL.

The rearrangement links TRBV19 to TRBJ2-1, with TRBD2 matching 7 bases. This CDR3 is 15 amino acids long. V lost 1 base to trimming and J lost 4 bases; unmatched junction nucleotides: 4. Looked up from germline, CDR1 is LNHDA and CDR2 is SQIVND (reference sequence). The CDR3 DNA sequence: TGTGCCAGTAGTATAGCCCTAGCGGTTTACAATGAGCAGTTCTTC. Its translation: CASSIALAVYNEQFF.

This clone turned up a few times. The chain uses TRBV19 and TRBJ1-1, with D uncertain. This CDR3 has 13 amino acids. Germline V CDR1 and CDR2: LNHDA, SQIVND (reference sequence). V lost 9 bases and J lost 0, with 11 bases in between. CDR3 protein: CASGNTVNTEAFF. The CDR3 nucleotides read TGTGCCAGCGGAAACACAGTGAACACTGAAGCTTTCTTT.

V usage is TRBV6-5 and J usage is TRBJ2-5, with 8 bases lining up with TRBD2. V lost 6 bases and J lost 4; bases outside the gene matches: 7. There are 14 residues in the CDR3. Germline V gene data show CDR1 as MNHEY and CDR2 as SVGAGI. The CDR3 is CASSQGLAGETQYF. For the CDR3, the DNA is TGTGCCAGCAGCCAAGGACTAGCCGGAGAGACCCAGTACTTC.

CDR3 residues: CASSDSIIGQGAKEQYF. CDR3 coding DNA: TGTGCCAGCAGTGACTCGATTATAGGACAGGGGGCTAAGGAGCAGTACTTC. This sequence joins TRBV6-4 and TRBJ2-7; TRBD1 matches at 11 bases. Trimming at V came to 0 bases and at J to 7 bases, leaving 11 bases not matched to a gene. Germline lookup yields CDR1 MRHNA and CDR2 SNTAGT. The length of the CDR3 is 17 residues.

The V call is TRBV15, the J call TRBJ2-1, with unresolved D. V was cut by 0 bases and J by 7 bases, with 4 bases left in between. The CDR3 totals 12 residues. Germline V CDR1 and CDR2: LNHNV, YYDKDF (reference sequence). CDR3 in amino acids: CATSRDRNEQFF. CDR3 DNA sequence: TGTGCCACCAGCAGAGACAGGAATGAGCAGTTCTTC. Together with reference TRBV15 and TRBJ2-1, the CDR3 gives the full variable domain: DAMVIQNPRYQVTQFGKPVTLSCSQTLNHNVMYWYQQKSSQAPKLLFHYYDKDFNNEADTPDNFQSRRPNTSFCFLDIRSPGLGDTAMYLCATSRDRNEQFFGPGTRLTVL.

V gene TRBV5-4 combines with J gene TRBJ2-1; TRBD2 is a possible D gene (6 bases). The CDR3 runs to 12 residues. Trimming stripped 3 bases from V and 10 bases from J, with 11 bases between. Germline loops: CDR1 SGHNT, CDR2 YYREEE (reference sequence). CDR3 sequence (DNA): TGTGCCAGCAGCTCCGGGAGCGAGGAGCAGTTCTTC. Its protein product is CASSSGSEEQFF.

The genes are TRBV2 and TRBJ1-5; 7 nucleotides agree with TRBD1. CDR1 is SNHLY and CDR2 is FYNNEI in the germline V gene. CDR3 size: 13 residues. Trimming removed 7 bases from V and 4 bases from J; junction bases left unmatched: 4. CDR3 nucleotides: TGTGCCAGCAACGACAGGGCAAATCAGCCCCAGCATTTT. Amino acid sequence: CASNDRANQPQHF.

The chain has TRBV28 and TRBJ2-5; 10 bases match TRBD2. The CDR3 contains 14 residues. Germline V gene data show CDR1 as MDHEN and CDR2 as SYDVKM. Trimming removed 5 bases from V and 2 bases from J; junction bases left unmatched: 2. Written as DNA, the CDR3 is TGTGCCAGCAGTCGAGCGGGGGGGCAAGAGACCCAGTACTTC. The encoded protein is CASSRAGGQETQYF.

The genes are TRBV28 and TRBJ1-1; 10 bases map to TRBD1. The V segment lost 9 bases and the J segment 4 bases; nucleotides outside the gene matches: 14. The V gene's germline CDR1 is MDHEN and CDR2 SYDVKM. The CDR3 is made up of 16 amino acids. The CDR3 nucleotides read TGTGCCAGTCCAGGCCCCGGGACAGGGGTTTCCACTGAAGCTTTCTTT. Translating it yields CASPGPGTGVSTEAFF.

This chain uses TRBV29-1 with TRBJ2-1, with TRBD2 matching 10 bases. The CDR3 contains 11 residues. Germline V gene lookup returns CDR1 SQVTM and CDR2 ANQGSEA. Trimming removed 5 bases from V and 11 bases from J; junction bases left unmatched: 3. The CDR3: CSVRTSGKQFF. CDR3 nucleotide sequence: TGCAGCGTTCGGACTAGCGGAAAGCAGTTCTTC.